This passage covers 3 T cell receptor beta chains from one sample sequenced in a study of cytomegalovirus exposure and HLA in healthy donors. 13 Jbeta primers and 60 Vbeta primers were used for the PCR. The table came from immunoSEQ multiplex PCR; TCRdb's copy has only in-frame clones and leaves some out. The sample includes approximately 76,000 clones, roughly 78% of them seen just once. The sample taken for sequencing was PBMCs. The receptors originated from a man aged 25-45 years in good health and CMV-seronegative.

The V call is TRBV7-9, the J call TRBJ2-3; TRBD2 might be the D (5 bases). The CDR3 sequence is 16 residues long. Trimming stripped 0 bases from V and 5 bases from J, with 15 bases between. Per the germline V gene, CDR1 is SEHNR and CDR2 is FQNEAQ (reference sequence). CDR3 region: CASSLAPASYGDTQYF. CDR3 coding DNA: TGTGCCAGCAGCTTAGCTCCCGCTAGCTATGGAGATACGCAGTATTTT.

V is TRBV30 and J is TRBJ1-5; maybe TRBD1 (5 bases). The CDR3 length is 14 residues. V was clipped by 1 base and J by 5 bases, with 12 bases between them. Germline V gene lookup returns CDR1 GTSNPN and CDR2 SVGIG (reference sequence). The DNA for the CDR3 is TGTGCCTGGAGTGGGGACTCGGGCTATCAGCCCCAGCATTTT. Translation: CAWSGDSGYQPQHF.

The V call is TRBV19, the J call TRBJ2-3; 8 positions agree with TRBD2. Per germline, CDR1 LNHDA and CDR2 SQIVND (reference sequence). Unmatched junction bases numbered 4, after V lost 5 bases and J lost 0 bases. The CDR3 is 15 amino acids. The CDR3: CASSRLATSTDTQYF. The CDR3, as DNA: TGTGCCAGTAGTCGACTAGCGACTAGCACAGATACGCAGTATTTT.